This T cell receptor (beta chain) was observed in a study of cytomegalovirus exposure and HLA in healthy donors. CDR1 and CDR2 from the germline V gene are SNHLY and FYNNEI. CDR3 length: 12 residues. V lost 6 bases and J lost 8, with 13 bases in between. PCR was performed using 60 Vbeta and 13 Jbeta primers. Profiling relied on immunoSEQ multiplex PCR, and the TCRdb table lists in-frame clones only, not all of them. The data show approximately 210,000 clones, with around 80% seen just once and about 1.8% held by the top ten. The sequence derives from a man in his late teens or twenties in good health and CMV-seronegative. The rearrangement joins TRBV2 to TRBJ1-2, with D possibly matching TRBD1 (5 bases). Sequencing used PBMCs. The CDR3 nucleotides read TGTGCCAGCAGCGTCGGACAAAACGGCTACACCTTC. This gives the protein CASSVGQNGYTF.